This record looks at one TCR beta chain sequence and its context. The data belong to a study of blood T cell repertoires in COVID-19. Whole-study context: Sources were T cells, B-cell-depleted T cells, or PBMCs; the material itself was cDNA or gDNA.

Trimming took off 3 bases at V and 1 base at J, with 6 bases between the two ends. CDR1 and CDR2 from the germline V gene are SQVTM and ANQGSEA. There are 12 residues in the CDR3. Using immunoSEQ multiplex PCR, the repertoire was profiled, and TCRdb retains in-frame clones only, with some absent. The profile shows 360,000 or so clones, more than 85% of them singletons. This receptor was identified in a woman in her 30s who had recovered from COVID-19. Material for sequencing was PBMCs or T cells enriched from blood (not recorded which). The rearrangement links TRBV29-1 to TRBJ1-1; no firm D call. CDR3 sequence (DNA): TGCAGCGTTGACGGTCCGAACACTGAAGCTTTCTTT. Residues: CSVDGPNTEAFF.